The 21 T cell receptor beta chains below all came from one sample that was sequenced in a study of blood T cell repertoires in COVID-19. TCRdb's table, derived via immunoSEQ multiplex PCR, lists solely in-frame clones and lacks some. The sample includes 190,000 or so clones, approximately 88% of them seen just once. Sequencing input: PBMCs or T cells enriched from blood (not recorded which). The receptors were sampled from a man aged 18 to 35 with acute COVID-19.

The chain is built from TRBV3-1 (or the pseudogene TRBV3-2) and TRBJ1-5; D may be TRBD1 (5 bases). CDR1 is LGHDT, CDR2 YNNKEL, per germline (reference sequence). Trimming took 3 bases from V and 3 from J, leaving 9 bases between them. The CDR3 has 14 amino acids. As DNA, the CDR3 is TGTGCCAGCAGCCAGGGGCCGGTCAATCAGCCCCAGCATTTT. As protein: CASSQGPVNQPQHF.

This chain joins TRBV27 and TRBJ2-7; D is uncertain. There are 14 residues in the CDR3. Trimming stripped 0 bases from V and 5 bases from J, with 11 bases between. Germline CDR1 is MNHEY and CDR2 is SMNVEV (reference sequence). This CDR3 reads CASSLSEATHEQYF. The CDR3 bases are TGTGCCAGCAGTTTATCAGAAGCGACCCACGAGCAGTACTTC.

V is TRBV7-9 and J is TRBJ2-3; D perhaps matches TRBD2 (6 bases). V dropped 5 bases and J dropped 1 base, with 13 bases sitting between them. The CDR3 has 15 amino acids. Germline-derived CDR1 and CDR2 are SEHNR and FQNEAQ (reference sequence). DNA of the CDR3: TGTGCCAGCAGCCTGGGGGACTCTCGCACAGATACGCAGTATTTT. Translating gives CASSLGDSRTDTQYF. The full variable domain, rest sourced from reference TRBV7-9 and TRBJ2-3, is DTGVSQNPRHKITKRGQNVTFRCDPISEHNRLYWYRQTLGQGPEFLTYFQNEAQLEKSRLLSDRFSAERPKGSFSTLEIQRTEQGDSAMYLCASSLGDSRTDTQYFGPGTRLTVL.

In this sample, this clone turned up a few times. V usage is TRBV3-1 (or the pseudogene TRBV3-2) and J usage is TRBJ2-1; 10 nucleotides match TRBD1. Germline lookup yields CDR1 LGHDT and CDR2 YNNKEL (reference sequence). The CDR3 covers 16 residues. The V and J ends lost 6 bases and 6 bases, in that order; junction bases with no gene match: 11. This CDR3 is CASSDLWGQGTNEQFF. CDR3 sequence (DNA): TGTGCCAGCAGTGATCTTTGGGGACAGGGGACCAATGAGCAGTTCTTC.

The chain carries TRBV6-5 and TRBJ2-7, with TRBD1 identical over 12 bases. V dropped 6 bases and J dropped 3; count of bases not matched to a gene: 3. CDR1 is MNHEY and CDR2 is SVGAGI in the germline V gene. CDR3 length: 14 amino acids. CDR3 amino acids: CASRGQGANYEQYF. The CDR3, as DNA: TGTGCCAGCAGGGGACAGGGGGCGAACTACGAGCAGTACTTC.

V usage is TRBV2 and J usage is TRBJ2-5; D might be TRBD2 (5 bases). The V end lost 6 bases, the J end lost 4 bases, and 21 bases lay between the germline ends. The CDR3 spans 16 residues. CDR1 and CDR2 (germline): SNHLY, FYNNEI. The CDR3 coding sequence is TGTGCCAGCAGGGGCGGTGGGAAAGGTAGCGCAGAGACCCAGTACTTC. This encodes CASRGGGKGSAETQYF.

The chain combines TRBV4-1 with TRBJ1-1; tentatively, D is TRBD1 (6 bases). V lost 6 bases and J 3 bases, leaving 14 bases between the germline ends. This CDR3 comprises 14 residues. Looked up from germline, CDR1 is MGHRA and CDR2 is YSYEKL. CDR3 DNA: TGCGCCAGCAGGCCAGGGGTTGGGGACACTGAAGCTTTCTTT. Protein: CASRPGVGDTEAFF.

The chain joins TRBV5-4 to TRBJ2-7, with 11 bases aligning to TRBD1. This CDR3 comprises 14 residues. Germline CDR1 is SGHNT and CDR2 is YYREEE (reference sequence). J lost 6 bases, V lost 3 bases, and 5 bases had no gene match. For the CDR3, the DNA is TGTGCCAGCAGCTCCGGACAGGGGGCTAGCGAGCAGTACTTC. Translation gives CASSSGQGASEQYF.

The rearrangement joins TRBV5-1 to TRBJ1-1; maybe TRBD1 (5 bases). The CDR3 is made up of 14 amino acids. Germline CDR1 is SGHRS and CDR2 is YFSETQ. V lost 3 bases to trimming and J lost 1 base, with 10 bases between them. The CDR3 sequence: CASSSLGGNTEAFF. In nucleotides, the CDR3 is TGCGCCAGCAGCTCCCTGGGGGGGAACACTGAAGCTTTCTTT. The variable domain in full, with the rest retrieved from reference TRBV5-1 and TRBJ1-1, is KAGVTQTPRYLIKTRGQQVTLSCSPISGHRSVSWYQQTPGQGLQFLFEYFSETQRNKGNFPGRFSGRQFSNSRSEMNVSTLELGDSALYLCASSSLGGNTEAFFGQGTRLTVV.

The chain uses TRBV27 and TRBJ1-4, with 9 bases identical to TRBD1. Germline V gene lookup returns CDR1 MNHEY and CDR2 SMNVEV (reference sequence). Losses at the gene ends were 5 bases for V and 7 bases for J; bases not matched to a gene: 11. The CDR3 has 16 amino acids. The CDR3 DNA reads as TGTGCCAGCAGTCCGCGGACCGGGACAGGGTTTGAAAAACTGTTTTTT. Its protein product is CASSPRTGTGFEKLFF.

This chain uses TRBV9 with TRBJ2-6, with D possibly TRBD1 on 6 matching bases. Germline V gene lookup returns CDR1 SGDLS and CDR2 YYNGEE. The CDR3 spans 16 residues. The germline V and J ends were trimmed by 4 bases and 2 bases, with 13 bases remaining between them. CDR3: CASSYGGGPGANVLTF. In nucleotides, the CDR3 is TGTGCCAGCAGCTATGGGGGCGGCCCTGGGGCCAACGTCCTGACTTTC.

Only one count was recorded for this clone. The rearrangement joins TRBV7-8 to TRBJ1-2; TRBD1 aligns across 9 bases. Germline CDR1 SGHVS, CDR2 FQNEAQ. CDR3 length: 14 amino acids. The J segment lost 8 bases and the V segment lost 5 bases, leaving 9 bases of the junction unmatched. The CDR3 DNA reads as TGTGCCAGCAGCCCCCAACGGGACAGGGTAGGCTACACCTTC. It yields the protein CASSPQRDRVGYTF.

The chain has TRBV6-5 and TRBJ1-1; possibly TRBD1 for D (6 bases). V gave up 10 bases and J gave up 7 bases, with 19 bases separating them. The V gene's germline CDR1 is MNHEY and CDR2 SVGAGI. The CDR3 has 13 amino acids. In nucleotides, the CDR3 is TGTGCCACCAACCAACTAACAGGGAGTGAAGCTTTCTTT. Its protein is CATNQLTGSEAFF.

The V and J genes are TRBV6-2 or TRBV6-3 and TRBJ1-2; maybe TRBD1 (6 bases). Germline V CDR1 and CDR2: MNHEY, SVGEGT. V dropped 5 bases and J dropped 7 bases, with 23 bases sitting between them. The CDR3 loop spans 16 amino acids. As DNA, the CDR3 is TGTGCCAGCAGTCCCCTTGTAAGACGGGGGGCAGGTGGCTACACCTTC. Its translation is CASSPLVRRGAGGYTF.

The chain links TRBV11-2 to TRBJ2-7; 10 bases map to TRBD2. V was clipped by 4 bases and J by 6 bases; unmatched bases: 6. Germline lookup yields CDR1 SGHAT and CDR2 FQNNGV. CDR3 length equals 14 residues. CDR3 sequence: CASSSGLAAFEQYF. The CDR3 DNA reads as TGTGCCAGCAGCTCCGGACTAGCGGCTTTCGAGCAGTACTTC.

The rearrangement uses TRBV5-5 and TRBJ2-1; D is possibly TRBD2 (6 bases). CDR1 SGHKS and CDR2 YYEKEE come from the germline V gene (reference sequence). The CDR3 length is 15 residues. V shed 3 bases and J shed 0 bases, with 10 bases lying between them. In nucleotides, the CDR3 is TGTGCCAGCAGCTCGGACGGGAGCTCCTACAATGAGCAGTTCTTC. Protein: CASSSDGSSYNEQFF.

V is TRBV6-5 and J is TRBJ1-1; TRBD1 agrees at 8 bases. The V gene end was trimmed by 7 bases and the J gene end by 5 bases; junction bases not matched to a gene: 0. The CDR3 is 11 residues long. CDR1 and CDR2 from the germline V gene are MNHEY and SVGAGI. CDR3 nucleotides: TGTGCCAGCAACAGGGGGACTGAAGCTTTCTTT. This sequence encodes CASNRGTEAFF.

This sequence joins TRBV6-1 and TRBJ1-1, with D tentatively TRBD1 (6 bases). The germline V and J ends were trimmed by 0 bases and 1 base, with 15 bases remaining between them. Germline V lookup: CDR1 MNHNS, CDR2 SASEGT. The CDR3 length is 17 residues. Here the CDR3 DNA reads TGTGCCAGCAGTGAAGCCGGACAGCTAGGGCCGAACACTGAAGCTTTCTTT. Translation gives CASSEAGQLGPNTEAFF.

The CDR3: CASSEGRPPQHF. As DNA, the CDR3 is TGCGCCAGCAGTGAGGGGAGGCCGCCCCAGCATTTT. This chain connects TRBV10-2 to TRBJ1-5; D gene uncertain. Germline CDR1 reads WSHSY; CDR2 reads SAAADI. V was pared by 2 bases and J by 9 bases, with 8 bases between. This CDR3 contains 12 residues.

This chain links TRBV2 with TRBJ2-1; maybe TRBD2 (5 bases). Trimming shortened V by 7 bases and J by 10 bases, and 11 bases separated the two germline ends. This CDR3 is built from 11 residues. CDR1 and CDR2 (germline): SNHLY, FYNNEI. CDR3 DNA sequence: TGTGCCAGCACGGCGGGCGGAGAGCAGTTCTTC. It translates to CASTAGGEQFF.

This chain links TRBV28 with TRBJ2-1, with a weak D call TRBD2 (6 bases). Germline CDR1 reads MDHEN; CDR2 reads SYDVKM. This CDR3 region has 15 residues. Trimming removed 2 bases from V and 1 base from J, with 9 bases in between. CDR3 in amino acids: CASSLLATSYNEQFF. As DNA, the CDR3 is TGTGCCAGCAGTTTACTAGCGACTTCCTACAATGAGCAGTTCTTC.